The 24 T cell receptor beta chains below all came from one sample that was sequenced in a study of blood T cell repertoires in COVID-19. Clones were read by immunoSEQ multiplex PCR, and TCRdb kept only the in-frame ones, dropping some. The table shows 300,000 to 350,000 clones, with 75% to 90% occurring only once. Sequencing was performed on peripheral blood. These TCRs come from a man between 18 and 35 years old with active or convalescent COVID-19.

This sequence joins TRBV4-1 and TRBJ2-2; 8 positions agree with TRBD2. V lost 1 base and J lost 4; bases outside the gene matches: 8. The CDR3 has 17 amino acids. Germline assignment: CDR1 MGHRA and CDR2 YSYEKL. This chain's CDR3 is CASSQVIGGALTGELFF. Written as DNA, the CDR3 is TGCGCCAGCAGCCAAGTTATCGGGGGGGCACTCACCGGGGAGCTGTTTTTT.

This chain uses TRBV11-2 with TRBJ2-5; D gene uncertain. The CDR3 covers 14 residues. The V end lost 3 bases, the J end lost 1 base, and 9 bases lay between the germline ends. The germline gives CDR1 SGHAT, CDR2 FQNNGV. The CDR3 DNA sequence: TGTGCCAGCAGCTTTGTTCGTTCCCAAGAGACCCAGTACTTC. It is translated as CASSFVRSQETQYF.

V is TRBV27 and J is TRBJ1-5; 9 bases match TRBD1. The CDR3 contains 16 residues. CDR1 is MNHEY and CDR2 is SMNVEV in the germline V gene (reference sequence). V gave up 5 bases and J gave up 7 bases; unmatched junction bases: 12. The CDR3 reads CASSPTGTGHSQPQHF. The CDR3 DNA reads TGTGCCAGCAGTCCTACCGGGACAGGGCATTCCCAGCCCCAGCATTTT.

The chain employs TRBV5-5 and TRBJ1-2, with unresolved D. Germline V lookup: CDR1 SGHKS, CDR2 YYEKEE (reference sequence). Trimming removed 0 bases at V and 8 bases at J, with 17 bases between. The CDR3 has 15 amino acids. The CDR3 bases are TGTGCCAGCAGCTTGGTGGAACCCGTGATGGAGGGCTACACCTTC. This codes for CASSLVEPVMEGYTF.

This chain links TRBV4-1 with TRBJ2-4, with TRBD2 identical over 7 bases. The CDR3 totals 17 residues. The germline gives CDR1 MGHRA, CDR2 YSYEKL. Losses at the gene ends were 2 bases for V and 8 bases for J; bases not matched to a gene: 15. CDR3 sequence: CASSQFPGTPAGDIQYF. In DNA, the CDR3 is TGCGCCAGCAGCCAATTCCCCGGGACCCCGGCGGGGGACATTCAGTACTTC.

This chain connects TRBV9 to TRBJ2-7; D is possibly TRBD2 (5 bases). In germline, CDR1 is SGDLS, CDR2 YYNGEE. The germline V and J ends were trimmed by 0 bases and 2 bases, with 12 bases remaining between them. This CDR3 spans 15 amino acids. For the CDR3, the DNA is TGTGCCAGCAGCGTAGGACGAGCGGCCACCTACGAGCAGTACTTC. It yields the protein CASSVGRAATYEQYF.

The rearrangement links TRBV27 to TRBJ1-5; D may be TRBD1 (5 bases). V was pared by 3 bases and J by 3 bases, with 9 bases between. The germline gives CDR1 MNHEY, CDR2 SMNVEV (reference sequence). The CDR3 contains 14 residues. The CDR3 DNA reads TGTGCCAGCAGTTTCGGGGGAGTCAATCAGCCCCAGCATTTT. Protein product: CASSFGGVNQPQHF.

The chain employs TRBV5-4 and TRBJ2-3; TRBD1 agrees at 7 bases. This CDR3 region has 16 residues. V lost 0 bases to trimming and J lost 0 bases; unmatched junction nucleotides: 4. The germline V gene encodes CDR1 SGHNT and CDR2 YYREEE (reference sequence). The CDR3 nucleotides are TGTGCCAGCAGCTTGGGGACGACAGGGAGCACAGATACGCAGTATTTT. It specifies CASSLGTTGSTDTQYF.

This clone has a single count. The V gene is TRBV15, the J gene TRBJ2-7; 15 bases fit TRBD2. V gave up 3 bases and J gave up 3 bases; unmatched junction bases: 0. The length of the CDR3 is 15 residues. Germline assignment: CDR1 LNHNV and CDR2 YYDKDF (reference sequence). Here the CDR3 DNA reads TGTGCCACCAGCAGGGGACTAGCGGGAGGCTACGAGCAGTACTTC. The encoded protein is CATSRGLAGGYEQYF.

The DNA for the CDR3 is TGTGCCAGCAGTGCCCCCGTTCGTGGTACTACGGACACTGAAGCTTTCTTT. Its protein product is CASSAPVRGTTDTEAFF. The chain links TRBV6-1 to TRBJ1-1; D remains ambiguous. CDR1 is MNHNS and CDR2 is SASEGT in the germline V gene. The CDR3 is 17 residues long. V was trimmed by 4 bases and J by 3 bases, leaving 21 bases between them.

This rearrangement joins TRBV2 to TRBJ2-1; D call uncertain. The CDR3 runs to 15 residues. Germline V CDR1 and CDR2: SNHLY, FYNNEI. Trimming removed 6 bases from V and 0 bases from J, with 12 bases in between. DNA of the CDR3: TGTGCCAGCAGGCTTGCAAGACACTCCTACAATGAGCAGTTCTTC. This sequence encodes CASRLARHSYNEQFF.

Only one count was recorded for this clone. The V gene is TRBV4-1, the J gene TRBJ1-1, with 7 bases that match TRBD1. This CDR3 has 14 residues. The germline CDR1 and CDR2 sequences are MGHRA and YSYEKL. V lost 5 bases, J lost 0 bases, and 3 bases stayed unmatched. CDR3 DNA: TGCGCCAGCAGCTACAGGGGAGTGAACACTGAAGCTTTCTTT. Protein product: CASSYRGVNTEAFF.

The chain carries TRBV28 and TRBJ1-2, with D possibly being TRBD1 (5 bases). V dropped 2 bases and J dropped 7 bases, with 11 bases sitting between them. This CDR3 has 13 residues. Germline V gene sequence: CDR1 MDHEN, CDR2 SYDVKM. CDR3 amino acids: CASSLRRTLGYTF. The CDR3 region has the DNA TGTGCCAGCAGTTTAAGGCGGACACTTGGCTACACCTTC.

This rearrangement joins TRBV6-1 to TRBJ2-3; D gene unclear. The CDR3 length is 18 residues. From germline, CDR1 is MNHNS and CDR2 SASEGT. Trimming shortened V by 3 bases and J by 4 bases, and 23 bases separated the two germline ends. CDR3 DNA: TGTGCCAGCAGTGATCCCTTTGAGGCCGGGTGGAGATCAGATACGCAGTATTTT. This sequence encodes CASSDPFEAGWRSDTQYF.

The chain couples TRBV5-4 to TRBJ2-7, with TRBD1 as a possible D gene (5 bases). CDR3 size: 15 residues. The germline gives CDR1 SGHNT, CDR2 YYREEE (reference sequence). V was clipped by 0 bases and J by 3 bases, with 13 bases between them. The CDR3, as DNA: TGTGCCAGCAGCTTGGGGACCGCCAGGGTCTACGAGCAGTACTTC. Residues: CASSLGTARVYEQYF.

In nucleotides, the CDR3 is TGTGCCAGCAGCTGGCGGGGGGGCGACGAGCAGTACTTC. Protein product: CASSWRGGDEQYF. The rearrangement joins TRBV5-4 to TRBJ2-7, with 9 bases identical to TRBD2. Germline assignment: CDR1 SGHNT and CDR2 YYREEE (reference sequence). The CDR3 consists of 13 residues. J gave up 5 bases and V 3 bases, and 3 bases lay outside the gene matches. The complete variable domain, with remaining parts taken from reference TRBV5-4 and TRBJ2-7, reads ETGVTQSPTHLIKTRGQQVTLRCSSQSGHNTVSWYQQALGQGPQFIFQYYREEENGRGNFPPRFSGLQFPNYSSELNVNALELDDSALYLCASSWRGGDEQYFGPGTRLTVT.

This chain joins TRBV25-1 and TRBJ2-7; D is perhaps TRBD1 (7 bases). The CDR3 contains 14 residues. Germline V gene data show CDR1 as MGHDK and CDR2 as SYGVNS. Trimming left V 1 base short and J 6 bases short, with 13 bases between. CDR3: CASSEFRGAREQYF. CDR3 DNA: TGTGCCAGCAGTGAATTCAGGGGGGCACGCGAGCAGTACTTC.

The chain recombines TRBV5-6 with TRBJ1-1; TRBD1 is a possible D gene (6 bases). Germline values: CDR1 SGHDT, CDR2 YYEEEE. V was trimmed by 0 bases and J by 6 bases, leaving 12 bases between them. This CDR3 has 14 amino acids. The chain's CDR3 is CASSLAVRGPEAFF. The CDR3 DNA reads TGTGCCAGCAGCTTGGCCGTCAGGGGACCTGAAGCTTTCTTT.

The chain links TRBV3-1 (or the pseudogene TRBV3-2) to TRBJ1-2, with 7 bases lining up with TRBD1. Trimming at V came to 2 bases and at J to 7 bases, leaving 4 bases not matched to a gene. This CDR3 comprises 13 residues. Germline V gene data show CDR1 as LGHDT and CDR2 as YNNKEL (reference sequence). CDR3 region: CASSQWQGVGYTF. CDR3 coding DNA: TGTGCCAGCAGCCAATGGCAGGGGGTTGGCTACACCTTC.

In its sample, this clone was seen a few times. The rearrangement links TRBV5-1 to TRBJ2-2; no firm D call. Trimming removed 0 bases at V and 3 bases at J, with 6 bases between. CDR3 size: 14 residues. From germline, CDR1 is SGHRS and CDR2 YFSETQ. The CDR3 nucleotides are TGCGCCAGCAGCTTGGGGCAGTACACCGGGGAGCTGTTTTTT. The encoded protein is CASSLGQYTGELFF. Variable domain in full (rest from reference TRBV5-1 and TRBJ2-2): KAGVTQTPRYLIKTRGQQVTLSCSPISGHRSVSWYQQTPGQGLQFLFEYFSETQRNKGNFPGRFSGRQFSNSRSEMNVSTLELGDSALYLCASSLGQYTGELFFGEGSRLTVL.

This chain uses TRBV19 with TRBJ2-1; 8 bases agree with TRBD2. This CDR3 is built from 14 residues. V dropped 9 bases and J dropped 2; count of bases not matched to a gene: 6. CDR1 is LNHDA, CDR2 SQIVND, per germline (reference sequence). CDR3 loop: CASQSGGTYNEQFF. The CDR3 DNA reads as TGTGCCAGCCAGAGCGGGGGTACCTACAATGAGCAGTTCTTC.

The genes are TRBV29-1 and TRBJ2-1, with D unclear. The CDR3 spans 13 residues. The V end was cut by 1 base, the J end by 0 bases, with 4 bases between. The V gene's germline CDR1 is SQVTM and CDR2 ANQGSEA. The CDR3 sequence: CSVEAGSYNEQFF. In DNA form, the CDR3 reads TGCAGCGTTGAAGCAGGCTCCTACAATGAGCAGTTCTTC.

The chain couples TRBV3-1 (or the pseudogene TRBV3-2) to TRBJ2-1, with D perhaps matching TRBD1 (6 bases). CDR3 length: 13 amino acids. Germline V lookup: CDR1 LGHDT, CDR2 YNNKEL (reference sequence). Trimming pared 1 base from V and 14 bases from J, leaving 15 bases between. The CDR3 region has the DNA TGTGCCAGCAGCCAAGCGCCCGGGGACACGGAGTTCTTC. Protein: CASSQAPGDTEFF.

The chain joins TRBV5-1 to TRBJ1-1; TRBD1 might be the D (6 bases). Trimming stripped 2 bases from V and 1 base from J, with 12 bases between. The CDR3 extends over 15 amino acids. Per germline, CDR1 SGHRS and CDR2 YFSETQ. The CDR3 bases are TGCGCCAGCAGCTTTAAGACAGGATCGAACACTGAAGCTTTCTTT. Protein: CASSFKTGSNTEAFF.